Shown below are 10 T cell receptor beta chains from a single sample sequenced in a study of blood T cell repertoires in COVID-19 (dated by TCRdb to between 2020 and 2021). The library was produced with the immunoSEQ multiplex PCR assay. Entries here come from immuneACCESS through TCRdb and include only in-frame sequences with V and J called. Some clones fail to appear in such tables; in the studies checked, an unresolved V gene covers under half of the shortfall, and the cause of the remainder is unknown. The table for this sample lists fewer than 350,000 clones; around 90% of them were counted only once. The ten largest clones represent about 7% of the sample. Sequences were obtained from peripheral blood. The source is a woman aged 25 to 39 with COVID-19, enrolled during active disease.

This chain joins TRBV2 and TRBJ1-2; D call uncertain. Germline V gene lookup returns CDR1 SNHLY and CDR2 FYNNEI. The CDR3 runs 13 residues. V lost 10 bases to trimming and J lost 0 bases, with 12 bases between them. The CDR3: CATSKEPNYGYTF. CDR3 sequence (DNA): TGTGCCACCAGCAAAGAGCCTAACTATGGCTACACCTTC.

V gene TRBV5-1 combines with J gene TRBJ2-3, with TRBD2 matching over 8 bases. Per germline, CDR1 SGHRS and CDR2 YFSETQ. This CDR3 spans 15 amino acids. Trimming at V came to 3 bases and at J to 2 bases, leaving 5 bases not matched to a gene. For the CDR3, the DNA is TGCGCCAGCAGCTCGACTAGCGTCAACACAGATACGCAGTATTTT. Translation gives CASSSTSVNTDTQYF.

The chain combines TRBV28 with TRBJ2-5; a weak D match, TRBD1 (6 bases). This CDR3 has 16 amino acids. Trimming stripped 3 bases from V and 2 bases from J, with 16 bases between. Germline V gene sequence: CDR1 MDHEN, CDR2 SYDVKM. CDR3: CASSLIGQSEQETQYF. The CDR3 region has the DNA TGTGCCAGCAGTTTGATCGGACAGTCGGAACAAGAGACCCAGTACTTC.

The V gene is TRBV7-9, the J gene TRBJ2-1, with no clear D. CDR1 SEHNR and CDR2 FQNEAQ come from the germline V gene (reference sequence). The CDR3 totals 16 residues. The ends were cut back, 6 bases at V and 4 bases at J, with 19 bases in the middle. CDR3 residues: CASSSSRVIIYNEQFF. In DNA, the CDR3 is TGTGCCAGCAGTTCCTCCCGGGTTATAATTTACAATGAGCAGTTCTTC.

This clone has a single count. The chain carries TRBV7-2 and TRBJ2-5, with 12 bases that match TRBD2. Germline V gene data show CDR1 as SGHTA and CDR2 as FQGNSA. With V trimmed by 5 bases and J by 4 bases, 11 bases remained unmatched. The CDR3 is made up of 17 amino acids. The CDR3 region is CASSVETSGSLRETQYF. CDR3 nucleotides: TGTGCCAGCAGCGTGGAGACTAGCGGGAGTCTTCGAGAGACCCAGTACTTC.

DNA of the CDR3: TGTGCCAGCAGTACTGGGGGACTAGCGGGGTCCTACAATGAGCAGTTCTTC. Its protein product is CASSTGGLAGSYNEQFF. This sequence joins TRBV6-2 or TRBV6-3 and TRBJ2-1; 13 bases fit TRBD2. V lost 5 bases and J lost 1; bases outside the gene matches: 5. The germline CDR1 and CDR2 sequences are MNHEY and SVGEGT. The CDR3 totals 17 residues.

The J gene is TRBJ1-1, the V gene TRBV15; no clear D. This CDR3 contains 13 residues. The germline CDR1 and CDR2 sequences are LNHNV and YYDKDF (reference sequence). The V end was cut by 5 bases, the J end by 4 bases, with 11 bases between. The CDR3 protein is CATSFSRGTEAFF. The CDR3 DNA reads as TGTGCCACCAGCTTCTCGCGGGGCACTGAAGCTTTCTTT.

The chain links TRBV6-5 to TRBJ1-2; TRBD1 aligns across 10 bases. CDR3 length equals 15 residues. Per the germline V gene, CDR1 is MNHEY and CDR2 is SVGAGI. Trimming cost V 5 bases and J 2 bases; bases outside gene matches: 5. In DNA, the CDR3 is TGTGCCAGCAGTAGACAGGGGGCAGGAAACTATGGCTACACCTTC. It encodes CASSRQGAGNYGYTF.

The chain recombines TRBV5-5 with TRBJ1-6; 7 bases fit TRBD1. Unmatched junction bases numbered 12, after V lost 3 bases and J lost 9 bases. Germline CDR1 SGHKS, CDR2 YYEKEE (reference sequence). CDR3 size: 16 residues. The CDR3 protein is CASSYSPDRSVSPLHF. As DNA, the CDR3 is TGTGCCAGCAGCTACTCCCCGGACAGGTCCGTTTCACCCCTCCACTTT.

The gene calls are TRBV5-1 and TRBJ2-3, with TRBD2 matching over 13 bases. Per the germline V gene, CDR1 is SGHRS and CDR2 is YFSETQ. This CDR3 is built from 15 residues. J gave up 5 bases and V 2 bases, and 2 bases lay outside the gene matches. The CDR3 nucleotides read TGCGCCAGCAGCTTACTAGCGGGAGGGGGAGATACGCAGTATTTT. Translated, it gives CASSLLAGGGDTQYF.